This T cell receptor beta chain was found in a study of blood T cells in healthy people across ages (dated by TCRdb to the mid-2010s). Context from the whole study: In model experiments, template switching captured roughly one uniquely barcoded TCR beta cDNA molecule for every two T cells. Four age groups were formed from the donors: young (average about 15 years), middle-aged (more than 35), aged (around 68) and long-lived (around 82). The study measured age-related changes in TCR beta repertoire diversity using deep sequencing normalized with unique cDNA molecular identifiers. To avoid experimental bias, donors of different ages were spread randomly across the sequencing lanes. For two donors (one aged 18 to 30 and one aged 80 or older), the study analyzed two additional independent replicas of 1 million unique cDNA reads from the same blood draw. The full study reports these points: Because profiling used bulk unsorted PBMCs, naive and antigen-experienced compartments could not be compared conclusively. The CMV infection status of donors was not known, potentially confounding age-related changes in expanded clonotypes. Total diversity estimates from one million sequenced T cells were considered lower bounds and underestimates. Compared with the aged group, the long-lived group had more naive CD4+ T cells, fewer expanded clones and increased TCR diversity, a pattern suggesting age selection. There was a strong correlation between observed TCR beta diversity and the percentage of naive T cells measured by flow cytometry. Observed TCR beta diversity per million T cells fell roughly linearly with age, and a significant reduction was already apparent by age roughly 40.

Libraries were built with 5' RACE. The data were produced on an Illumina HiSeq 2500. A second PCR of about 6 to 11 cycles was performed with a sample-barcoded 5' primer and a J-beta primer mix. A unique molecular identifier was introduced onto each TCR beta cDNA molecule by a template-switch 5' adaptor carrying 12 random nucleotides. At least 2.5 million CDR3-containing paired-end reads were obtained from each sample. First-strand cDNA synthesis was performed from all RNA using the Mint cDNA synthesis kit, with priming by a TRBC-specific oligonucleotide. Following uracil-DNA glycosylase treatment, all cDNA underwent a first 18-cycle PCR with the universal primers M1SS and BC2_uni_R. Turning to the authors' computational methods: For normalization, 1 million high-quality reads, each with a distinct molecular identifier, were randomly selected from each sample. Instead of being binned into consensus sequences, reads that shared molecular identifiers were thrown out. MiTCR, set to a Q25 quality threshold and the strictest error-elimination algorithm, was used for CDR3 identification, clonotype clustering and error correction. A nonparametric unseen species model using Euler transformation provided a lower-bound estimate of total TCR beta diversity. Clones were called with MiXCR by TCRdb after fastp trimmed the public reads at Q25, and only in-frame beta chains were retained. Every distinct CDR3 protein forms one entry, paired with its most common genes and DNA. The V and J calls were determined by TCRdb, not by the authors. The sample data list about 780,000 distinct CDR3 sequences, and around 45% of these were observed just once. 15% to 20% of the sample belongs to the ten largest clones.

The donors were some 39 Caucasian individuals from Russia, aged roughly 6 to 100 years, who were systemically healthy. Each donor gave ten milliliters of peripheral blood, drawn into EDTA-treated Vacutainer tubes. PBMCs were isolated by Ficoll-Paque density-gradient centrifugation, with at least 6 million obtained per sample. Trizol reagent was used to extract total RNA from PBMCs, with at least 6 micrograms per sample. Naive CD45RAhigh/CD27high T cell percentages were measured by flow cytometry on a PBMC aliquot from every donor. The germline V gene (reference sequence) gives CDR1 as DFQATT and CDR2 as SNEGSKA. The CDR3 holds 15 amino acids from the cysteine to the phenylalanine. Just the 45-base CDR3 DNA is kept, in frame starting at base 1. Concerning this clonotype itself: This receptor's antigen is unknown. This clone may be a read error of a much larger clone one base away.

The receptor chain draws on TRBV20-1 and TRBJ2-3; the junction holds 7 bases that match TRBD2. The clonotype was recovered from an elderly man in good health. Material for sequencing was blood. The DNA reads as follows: TGCAATGCTAGAGATTGGCGGGAGCCCACAGATACGCAGTATTTT. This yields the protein CNARDWREPTDTQYF.